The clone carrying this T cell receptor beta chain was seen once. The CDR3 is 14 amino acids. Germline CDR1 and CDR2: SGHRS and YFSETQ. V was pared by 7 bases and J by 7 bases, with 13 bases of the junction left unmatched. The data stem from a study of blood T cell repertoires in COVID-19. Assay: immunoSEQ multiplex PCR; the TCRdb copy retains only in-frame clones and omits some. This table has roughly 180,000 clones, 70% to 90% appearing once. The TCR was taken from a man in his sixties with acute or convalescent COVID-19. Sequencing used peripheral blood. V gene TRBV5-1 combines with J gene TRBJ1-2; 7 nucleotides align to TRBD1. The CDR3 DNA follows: TGCGCCAGCCGGGAGACAGGGTTAAGTGGTGGCTACACCTTC. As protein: CASRETGLSGGYTF.